These 20 T cell receptor beta chains were all obtained from the same sample, sequenced in a study of monozygotic twins with inflammatory bowel disease. From the 5' RACE reads, TCRdb lists one entry per CDR3 protein and no DNA. Recorded here are about 160,000 distinct CDR3 sequences; the top ten clones represent 2.5% to 3%. Material: blood. These receptors were collected from a human donor with ulcerative colitis or Crohn's disease, or a healthy co-twin of an affected twin (not recorded which).

The chain couples TRBV27 to TRBJ1-5; without DNA, the TCRdb call of TRBD1 cannot be checked. Germline CDR1 and CDR2: MNHEY and SMNVEV (reference sequence). The CDR3 loop spans 14 amino acids. The CDR3 sequence is CASSRQGLNQPQHF.

The chain joins TRBV5-6 to TRBJ1-2. Germline V gene sequence: CDR1 SGHDT, CDR2 YYEEEE. CDR3 length: 16 amino acids. The CDR3 spells CASSFEDKRANYGYTF.

The chain employs TRBV11-2 and TRBJ1-1. Per the germline V gene, CDR1 is SGHAT and CDR2 is FQNNGV. CDR3 size: 17 residues. This CDR3 is CASSRARPRNLNTEAFF.

The genes are TRBV7-2 and TRBJ1-3; TCRdb's D gene call, TRBD1, goes unchecked for lack of DNA. There are 18 residues in the CDR3. Germline CDR1 is SGHTA and CDR2 is FQGNSA. This chain's CDR3 is CASSLADRVIWSGNTIYF.

This sequence joins TRBV28 and TRBJ2-5; no DNA is available, so the TRBD1 call from TCRdb remains unchecked. The CDR3 totals 15 residues. CDR1 and CDR2 from the germline V gene are MDHEN and SYDVKM. The CDR3 sequence is CASSSRTGGKETQYF. The full variable domain, rest sourced from reference TRBV28 and TRBJ2-5, is DVKVTQSSRYLVKRTGEKVFLECVQDMDHENMFWYRQDPGLGLRLIYFSYDVKMKEKGDIPEGYSVSREKKERFSLILESASTNQTSMYLCASSSRTGGKETQYFGPGTRLLVL.

The chain has TRBV24-1 and TRBJ2-1. Germline V gene data show CDR1 as KGHDR and CDR2 as SFDVKD. The CDR3 has 11 amino acids. The CDR3 here is CATSDLGEQFF.

The CDR3 loop is CASSFGYYTDTQYF. The V call is TRBV12-3 or TRBV12-4, the J call TRBJ2-3. The CDR3 has 14 amino acids.

This chain joins TRBV19 and TRBJ1-2; the D call of TRBD1 rests on TCRdb alone, since no DNA is present to check it. The CDR3 extends over 13 amino acids. Germline CDR1 LNHDA, CDR2 SQIVND (reference sequence). The CDR3 reads CASSIAQNYGYTF.

The chain recombines TRBV28 with TRBJ2-1. CDR3 length: 12 amino acids. In germline, CDR1 is MDHEN, CDR2 SYDVKM. The chain's CDR3 is CASTNRPNEQFF.

The V gene is TRBV5-4, the J gene TRBJ1-1; TCRdb's D call of TRBD1 is untestable without DNA. This CDR3 contains 17 residues. Germline V gene sequence: CDR1 SGHNT, CDR2 YYREEE (reference sequence). The CDR3 is CASSLGQGAPGLAEAFF. Supplemented by reference TRBV5-4 and TRBJ1-1, the full variable domain reads ETGVTQSPTHLIKTRGQQVTLRCSSQSGHNTVSWYQQALGQGPQFIFQYYREEENGRGNFPPRFSGLQFPNYSSELNVNALELDDSALYLCASSLGQGAPGLAEAFFGQGTRLTVV.

This chain uses TRBV12-3 or TRBV12-4 with TRBJ2-1; TCRdb indicates TRBD2, and absent DNA this call remains unverified. The length of the CDR3 is 18 residues. The CDR3 loop reads CASSPMLSGTSGSNEQFF.

The chain employs TRBV20-1 and TRBJ2-5; TCRdb's assignment of TRBD2 cannot be checked, as there is no DNA. The CDR3 contains 16 residues. Germline-derived CDR1 and CDR2 are DFQATT and SNEGSKA (reference sequence). This CDR3 is CSASSRRGDLQETQYF.

This rearrangement joins TRBV4-1 to TRBJ2-2; checking the TCRdb D call of TRBD1 is not possible without DNA. The germline CDR1 and CDR2 sequences are MGHRA and YSYEKL. The CDR3 has 15 residues. The CDR3 spells CASSQGGQFVGELFF.

V is TRBV7-9 and J is TRBJ2-7; as DNA is missing, the TRBD1 call by TCRdb cannot be tested. The CDR3 is 14 amino acids. Looked up from germline, CDR1 is SEHNR and CDR2 is FQNEAQ (reference sequence). CDR3 region: CASSLIGTAYEQYF. The full variable domain, rest sourced from reference TRBV7-9 and TRBJ2-7, is DTGVSQNPRHKITKRGQNVTFRCDPISEHNRLYWYRQTLGQGPEFLTYFQNEAQLEKSRLLSDRFSAERPKGSFSTLEIQRTEQGDSAMYLCASSLIGTAYEQYFGPGTRLTVT.

This chain connects TRBV20-1 to TRBJ2-7; TCRdb indicates TRBD2, and absent DNA this call remains unverified. This CDR3 has 13 residues. CDR1 is DFQATT, CDR2 SNEGSKA, per germline (reference sequence). The CDR3 reads CSAITSGRYEQYF.

J is TRBJ2-5 and V is TRBV20-1. The CDR3 totals 12 residues. Germline V gene data show CDR1 as DFQATT and CDR2 as SNEGSKA (reference sequence). The CDR3 is CSARTGDRTQYF.

The chain links TRBV5-4 to TRBJ1-1; TCRdb proposes TRBD1, but this gene call is untestable without DNA. The CDR3 covers 14 residues. Germline-derived CDR1 and CDR2 are SGHNT and YYREEE (reference sequence). This chain's CDR3 is CASNNNRGNTEAFF.

V is TRBV5-1 and J is TRBJ2-1; TCRdb's assignment of TRBD2 cannot be checked, as there is no DNA. Germline CDR1 is SGHRS and CDR2 is YFSETQ. The CDR3 runs 15 residues. CDR3 residues: CASSLAGAPSDEQFF.

The chain carries TRBV12-5 and TRBJ2-7. Germline lookup yields CDR1 LGHNT and CDR2 FRNRAP. CDR3 length equals 16 residues. The CDR3 is CASGLVKIHGDYEQYF.

This CDR3 is CSARWGASDTQYF. The V gene is TRBV20-1, the J gene TRBJ2-3; without DNA, the TCRdb call of TRBD1 cannot be checked. Germline V gene sequence: CDR1 DFQATT, CDR2 SNEGSKA (reference sequence). The CDR3 is made up of 13 amino acids.